These T cell receptor beta chains were read from a single sample in a study of human T cells and chemical hapten exposure. TCRdb fed the RACE reads into MiXCR, producing one record per CDR3 protein. The repertoire consists of about 120,000 distinct CDR3 sequences, with around 10% occurring once and the leading ten covering roughly 1.5%. The sequencing here drew on whole blood, taken in connection with sensitization to the hapten diphenylcyclopropenone (DPC). The receptors were sampled from a woman in her forties or fifties with alopecia areata. Some clones in this sample may be carry-over from other donors' samples. The CDR3 runs from the conserved cysteine through the conserved F or W. A D gene is named only where the DNA matches it firmly. Clone size is stated in some rows and not others, as once, few, many or a class when expanded.

V gene: TRBV3-1
clone size: -
D gene: -
J gene: TRBJ1-1
CDR3 DNA: TGTGCCAGCAGCCAAGACCCGGACAGCACTGAAGCTTTCTTT
CDR3 protein: CASSQDPDSTEAFF

V gene: TRBV5-1
clone size: few
D gene: TRBD1
J gene: TRBJ2-3
CDR3 DNA: TGCGCCAGCATGAGGACAGGGGGCACAGATACGCAGTATTTT
CDR3 protein: CASMRTGGTDTQYF

V gene: TRBV28
clone size: -
D gene: -
J gene: TRBJ1-5
CDR3 DNA: TGTGCCAGCAAGTGGGCAGCCATGGGGAATCAGCCCCAGCATTTT
CDR3 protein: CASKWAAMGNQPQHF

V gene: TRBV7-9
clone size: many
D gene: -
J gene: TRBJ1-3
CDR3 DNA: TGTGCCAGCAGCCGGACAGTCTCTGGAAACACCATATATTTT
CDR3 protein: CASSRTVSGNTIYF

V gene: TRBV5-5
clone size: -
D gene: -
J gene: TRBJ1-4
CDR3 DNA: TGTGCCAGCAGCTTCTTTACAGGGCCGAATGAAAAACTGTTTTTT
CDR3 protein: CASSFFTGPNEKLFF

V gene: TRBV20-1
clone size: -
D gene: -
J gene: TRBJ2-3
CDR3 DNA: TGCAGTGCTAGATCGGCCCTCACAGATACGCAGTATTTT
CDR3 protein: CSARSALTDTQYF

V gene: TRBV19
clone size: few
D gene: -
J gene: TRBJ1-5
CDR3 DNA: TGTGCCAGTAGTATGGTACGGAATCAGCCCCAGCATTTT
CDR3 protein: CASSMVRNQPQHF

V gene: TRBV20-1
clone size: -
D gene: -
J gene: TRBJ2-3
CDR3 DNA: TGCAGTGCTAGAGTTGCGGGGTACGCACTACACACAGATACGCAGTATTTT
CDR3 protein: CSARVAGYALHTDTQYF

V gene: TRBV2
clone size: -
D gene: TRBD1
J gene: TRBJ1-5
CDR3 DNA: TGTGCCAGCAGTACACAGGGGGGCAATCAGCCCCAGCATTTT
CDR3 protein: CASSTQGGNQPQHF

V gene: TRBV12-3/TRBV12-4
clone size: many
D gene: -
J gene: TRBJ1-1
CDR3 DNA: TGTGCCAGCAGTTTGATGGGTAACACTGAAGCTTTCTTT
CDR3 protein: CASSLMGNTEAFF

V gene: TRBV5-5
clone size: -
D gene: TRBD1
J gene: TRBJ2-1
CDR3 DNA: TGTGCCAGCAGCTTGATGACAGGGACCTCCTACAATGAGCAGTTCTTC
CDR3 protein: CASSLMTGTSYNEQFF

V gene: TRBV7-9
clone size: -
D gene: -
J gene: TRBJ2-1
CDR3 DNA: TGTGCCAGCCGGGGGAGTGAGCAGTTCTTC
CDR3 protein: CASRGSEQFF

V gene: TRBV12-3/TRBV12-4
clone size: -
D gene: -
J gene: TRBJ1-6
CDR3 DNA: TGTGCCAGCGCGACTACCATCCGCGTGGGTGGGTCACCCCTCCACTTT
CDR3 protein: CASATTIRVGGSPLHF

V gene: TRBV7-9
clone size: few
D gene: TRBD2
J gene: TRBJ2-2
CDR3 DNA: TGTGCCAGCAGCCTGCGACTAGCTTCCGGGGAGCTGTTTTTT
CDR3 protein: CASSLRLASGELFF

V gene: TRBV5-4
clone size: few
D gene: TRBD2
J gene: TRBJ2-1
CDR3 DNA: TGTGCCAGCAGCTTCGCCCCTGGGACTAGCGGGAGGTATGAGCAGTTCTTC
CDR3 protein: CASSFAPGTSGRYEQFF

V gene: TRBV5-1
clone size: -
D gene: -
J gene: TRBJ2-3
CDR3 DNA: TGCGCCAGCTGGACCGGGGGCACAGATACGCAGTATTTT
CDR3 protein: CASWTGGTDTQYF

V gene: TRBV15
clone size: -
D gene: -
J gene: TRBJ1-5
CDR3 DNA: TGTGCCACCAGCAGGCTAAACAATCAGCCCCAGCATTTT
CDR3 protein: CATSRLNNQPQHF

V gene: TRBV3-1
clone size: many
D gene: TRBD2
J gene: TRBJ2-4
CDR3 DNA: TGTGCCAGCAGCCCCCGGGCTAGCGGGAGGAACATTCAGTACTTC
CDR3 protein: CASSPRASGRNIQYF

V gene: TRBV7-9
clone size: few
D gene: -
J gene: TRBJ2-7
CDR3 DNA: TGTGCCAGCAGCCCTACGGGTTACTCCTCCTACGAGCAGTACTTC
CDR3 protein: CASSPTGYSSYEQYF

V gene: TRBV14
clone size: -
D gene: TRBD2
J gene: TRBJ2-7
CDR3 DNA: TGTGCCAGCAGCCGGCGAGGCGGGGGGGCCTACGAGCAGTACTTC
CDR3 protein: CASSRRGGGAYEQYF

V gene: TRBV21-1
clone size: many
D gene: -
J gene: TRBJ1-1
CDR3 DNA: TGTGCCAGCAGCAATCATCACAGGGTTTACACTGAAGCTTTCTTT
CDR3 protein: CASSNHHRVYTEAFF

V gene: TRBV7-2
clone size: many
D gene: -
J gene: TRBJ2-7
CDR3 DNA: TGTGCCAGCAGCTTAGGGGTCAGGCTCTCCTACGAGCAGTACTTC
CDR3 protein: CASSLGVRLSYEQYF

V gene: TRBV27
clone size: many
D gene: -
J gene: TRBJ2-6
CDR3 DNA: TGTGCCAGCAGTCTCGACAGGTCTGGGGCCAACGTCCTGACTTTC
CDR3 protein: CASSLDRSGANVLTF

V gene: TRBV19
clone size: once
D gene: TRBD2
J gene: TRBJ2-1
CDR3 DNA: TGTGCCAGTCGTACCGATGACGGACTAGCGGGGGGGAATGAGCAGTTCTTC
CDR3 protein: CASRTDDGLAGGNEQFF

V gene: TRBV6-5
clone size: -
D gene: -
J gene: TRBJ1-6
CDR3 DNA: TGTGCCAGCAGTTACTCGGGCAGATCTTCCTCCTATAATTCACCCCTCCACTTT
CDR3 protein: CASSYSGRSSSYNSPLHF

V gene: TRBV28
clone size: few
D gene: -
J gene: TRBJ1-4
CDR3 DNA: TGTGCCACCCGCACCCCTTCCCGGGGGAAACTGTTTTTT
CDR3 protein: CATRTPSRGKLFF

V gene: TRBV20-1
clone size: -
D gene: -
J gene: TRBJ2-7
CDR3 DNA: TGCAGTGCCGAACCGAAGACTGGGCCCTCCTACGAGCAGTACTTC
CDR3 protein: CSAEPKTGPSYEQYF

V gene: TRBV19
clone size: many
D gene: -
J gene: TRBJ1-4
CDR3 DNA: TGTGCCAGTGGCCGATTGGGCGCAACTAATGAAAAACTGTTTTTT
CDR3 protein: CASGRLGATNEKLFF

V gene: TRBV6-5
clone size: -
D gene: -
J gene: TRBJ1-1
CDR3 DNA: TGTGCCAGCAGTTACTCCCCCGGGACACGGAACACTGAAGCTTTCTTT
CDR3 protein: CASSYSPGTRNTEAFF

V gene: TRBV2
clone size: few
D gene: TRBD1
J gene: TRBJ1-5
CDR3 DNA: TGTGCCAGCAGTGTACAGGGGGCAGGGAATCAGCCCCAGCATTTT
CDR3 protein: CASSVQGAGNQPQHF

V gene: TRBV7-9
clone size: few
D gene: -
J gene: TRBJ1-1
CDR3 DNA: TGTGCCAGCAGCTTGTACGGACAGCAGAACACTGAAGCTTTCTTT
CDR3 protein: CASSLYGQQNTEAFF

V gene: TRBV21-1
clone size: -
D gene: -
J gene: TRBJ2-7
CDR3 DNA: TGTGCCAGCAGCAAAGGAGGCCCCCGGGACAAGTGGAGCGACGAGCAGTACTTC
CDR3 protein: CASSKGGPRDKWSDEQYF

V gene: TRBV7-6
clone size: -
D gene: -
J gene: TRBJ1-6
CDR3 DNA: TGTGCCAGCAGCCGGGGATCAAAGGTTGAATCACCCCTCCACTTT
CDR3 protein: CASSRGSKVESPLHF

V gene: TRBV6-5
clone size: many
D gene: -
J gene: TRBJ1-1
CDR3 DNA: TGTGCCAGCACGGCGGTCATGAACACTGAAGCTTTCTTT
CDR3 protein: CASTAVMNTEAFF

V gene: TRBV29-1
clone size: few
D gene: TRBD1
J gene: TRBJ2-7
CDR3 DNA: TGCAGCGTCGCCAGGACAGGCCCTTCCGAGCAGTACTTC
CDR3 protein: CSVARTGPSEQYF

V gene: TRBV11-2
clone size: few
D gene: -
J gene: TRBJ2-3
CDR3 DNA: TGTGCCAGCAGCTACCTCCGGGACTTTAGCACAGATACGCAGTATTTT
CDR3 protein: CASSYLRDFSTDTQYF